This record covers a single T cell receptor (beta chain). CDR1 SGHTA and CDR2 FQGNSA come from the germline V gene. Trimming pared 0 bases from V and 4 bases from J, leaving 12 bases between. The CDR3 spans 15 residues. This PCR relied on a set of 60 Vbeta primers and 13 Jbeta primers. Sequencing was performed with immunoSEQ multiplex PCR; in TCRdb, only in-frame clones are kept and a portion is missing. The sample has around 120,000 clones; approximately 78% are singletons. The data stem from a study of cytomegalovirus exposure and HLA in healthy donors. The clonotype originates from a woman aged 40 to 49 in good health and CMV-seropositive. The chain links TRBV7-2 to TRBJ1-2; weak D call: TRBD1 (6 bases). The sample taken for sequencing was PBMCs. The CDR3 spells CASSLAEQGSYGYTF. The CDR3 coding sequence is TGTGCCAGCAGCTTAGCTGAACAGGGTTCCTATGGCTACACCTTC.